The sequence of this T cell receptor beta chain was determined in a study of blood T cell repertoires in COVID-19. Study information: From T cells, B-cell-depleted T cells, or PBMCs came the material, which was cDNA or gDNA.

Germline V gene lookup returns CDR1 SGHNT and CDR2 YYREEE (reference sequence). CDR3 length equals 14 residues. V shed 4 bases, J shed 2 bases, and the junction held 4 bases outside the gene matches. Clones were sequenced by immunoSEQ multiplex PCR, and TCRdb holds only the in-frame ones, with some missing. The sample lists 200,000 to 250,000 clones, approximately 90% occurring once. This clonotype originated in a man aged 25-45 years with COVID-19, enrolled during active disease. This chain connects TRBV5-4 to TRBJ2-3, with 7 bases that match TRBD1. Sequencing was done on a sample of peripheral blood. CDR3 region: CASSRDSSTDTQYF. The CDR3 DNA sequence: TGTGCCAGCAGCCGGGACAGCTCCACAGATACGCAGTATTTT.